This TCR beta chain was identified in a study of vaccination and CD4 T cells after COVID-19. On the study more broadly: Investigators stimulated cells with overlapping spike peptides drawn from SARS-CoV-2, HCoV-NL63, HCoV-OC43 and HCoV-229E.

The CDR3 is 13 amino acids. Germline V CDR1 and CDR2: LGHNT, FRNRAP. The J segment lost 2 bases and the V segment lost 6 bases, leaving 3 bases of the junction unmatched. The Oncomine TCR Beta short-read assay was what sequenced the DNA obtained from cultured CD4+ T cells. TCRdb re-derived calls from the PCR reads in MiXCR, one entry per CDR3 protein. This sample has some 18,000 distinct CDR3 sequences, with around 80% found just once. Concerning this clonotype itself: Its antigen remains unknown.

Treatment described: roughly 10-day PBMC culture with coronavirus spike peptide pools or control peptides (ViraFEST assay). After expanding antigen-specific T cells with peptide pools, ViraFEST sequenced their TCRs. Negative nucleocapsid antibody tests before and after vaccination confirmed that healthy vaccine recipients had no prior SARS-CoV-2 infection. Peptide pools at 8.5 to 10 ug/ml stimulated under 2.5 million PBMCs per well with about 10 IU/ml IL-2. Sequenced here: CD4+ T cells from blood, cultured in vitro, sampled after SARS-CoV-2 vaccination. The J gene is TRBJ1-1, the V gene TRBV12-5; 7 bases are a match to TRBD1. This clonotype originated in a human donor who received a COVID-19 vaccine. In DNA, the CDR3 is TGTGCTAGTGGGACAGGGTATAACACTGAAGCTTTCTTT. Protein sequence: CASGTGYNTEAFF.